This T cell receptor (beta chain) was retrieved from a study of beta chain features in type 1 diabetes. The length of the CDR3 is 14 residues. CDR1 and CDR2 (germline): SGHTA, FQGNSA. Reverse transcribing all isolated RNA meant expressed TCRB transcripts were sequenced. Clones were read by immunoSEQ multiplex PCR, and TCRdb kept only the in-frame ones, dropping some. This sample has under 950,000 clones, with roughly 15% found just once. Isolation of CD4+ naive, central memory, regulatory and stem cell-like memory cells was achieved by sorting via CD45RO/CCR7/CD25/CD127/CD95/CD27. This receptor was identified in a woman aged 18-35 years in good health. V and J are TRBV7-2 and TRBJ2-5; D not resolved. The tail of the sequence fits TRBJ2-7 better, so the J call may be wrong. Sequenced material: naive CD4+ T cells from blood. CDR3 nucleotides: TGTGCCAGCAGCTTAAGCAGAAGCTCCTACGAGCAGTACTTC. It codes for CASSLSRSSYEQYF.